These 9 T cell receptor beta chains share one sample of origin, sequenced in a study of T-cell reconstitution after alpha-beta-depleted transplantation in children. As it was prepared, the TCRbeta library received unique molecular identifiers. TCRdb independently ran MiXCR on the PCR reads; one entry per CDR3 protein. This sample carries some 72,000 distinct CDR3 sequences, around 6.6% of them seen once, and the ten largest clones take more than 2.5%. The sample here was PBMCs from the stem cell graft donor, taken from the stem cell graft. The receptors stem from a human donor who donated a stem cell graft to a child with acute lymphoblastic leukemia.

This clonotype was seen ten or more times. The CDR3 sequence: CASSPGTSGGAGDTQYF. CDR3 nucleotides: TGTGCCAGCAGCCCCGGGACTAGCGGGGGGGCGGGAGATACGCAGTATTTT. The chain combines TRBV7-8 with TRBJ2-3, with 16 bases fitting TRBD2. The germline gives CDR1 SGHVS, CDR2 FQNEAQ. There are 17 residues in the CDR3. The V and J ends lost 5 bases and 5 bases, in that order; junction bases with no gene match: 7.

This clonotype was recorded at least ten times. The V gene is TRBV4-3, the J gene TRBJ1-1, with unresolved D. Germline V gene data show CDR1 as LGHNA and CDR2 as YSLEER. V lost 0 bases, J lost 1 base, and 21 bases lay in between. This CDR3 has 19 residues. The chain's CDR3 is CASSQDGGNSLDRNTEAFF. As DNA, the CDR3 is TGCGCCAGCAGCCAAGATGGCGGAAATTCGCTTGATCGGAACACTGAAGCTTTCTTT.

The chain combines TRBV6-5 with TRBJ2-4; the D is unclear. The CDR3 length is 12 residues. Trimming removed 7 bases from V and 7 bases from J, with 11 bases in between. Germline loops: CDR1 MNHEY, CDR2 SVGAGI. The CDR3 bases are TGTGCCAGCATCTCTCAGGCGAACATTCAGTACTTC. Amino acids: CASISQANIQYF.

Many counts were recorded for this clonotype. The chain combines TRBV5-1 with TRBJ1-2; 10 bases match TRBD1. This CDR3 contains 15 residues. The germline V gene encodes CDR1 SGHRS and CDR2 YFSETQ. Losses at the gene ends were 3 bases for V and 5 bases for J; bases not matched to a gene: 7. This CDR3 reads CASSSPGQGWYGYTF. As DNA, the CDR3 is TGCGCCAGCAGCTCGCCGGGACAGGGGTGGTATGGCTACACCTTC. The whole variable domain, filled in from reference TRBV5-1 and TRBJ1-2, reads KAGVTQTPRYLIKTRGQQVTLSCSPISGHRSVSWYQQTPGQGLQFLFEYFSETQRNKGNFPGRFSGRQFSNSRSEMNVSTLELGDSALYLCASSSPGQGWYGYTFGSGTRLTVV.

This clonotype was counted many times. The genes are TRBV6-2 or TRBV6-3 and TRBJ1-2; D may be TRBD1 (5 bases). With 6 bases removed from V and 8 bases from J, the gap between germline ends came to 16 bases. CDR1 and CDR2 from the germline V gene are MNHEY and SVGEGT. The CDR3 consists of 13 residues. The CDR3 sequence: CASSFSGPIGYTF. CDR3 bases: TGTGCCAGCAGCTTTTCAGGGCCAATCGGCTACACCTTC.

This clonotype has a count of ten or more. The genes are TRBV12-3 or TRBV12-4 and TRBJ2-1; 10 bases match TRBD2. This CDR3 comprises 15 residues. V lost 6 bases to trimming and J lost 4 bases; unmatched junction nucleotides: 6. The CDR3: CASSLASGRYNEQFF. The CDR3 DNA is TGTGCCAGCAGCCTGGCTAGCGGGAGATACAATGAGCAGTTCTTC.

This clonotype was recorded at least ten times. This chain links TRBV18 with TRBJ2-3, with D possibly TRBD2 on 6 matching bases. The germline V gene has CDR1 KGHSH and CDR2 LQKENI. CDR3 size: 15 residues. Trimming took 7 bases from V and 3 from J, leaving 17 bases between them. This CDR3 is CASLSGGRVTDTQYF. The CDR3 DNA reads as TGTGCCAGCTTATCAGGAGGGCGCGTAACAGATACGCAGTATTTT.

This clonotype came up a few times. The gene calls are TRBV7-2 and TRBJ2-3; weak D call: TRBD2 (6 bases). The V gene's germline CDR1 is SGHTA and CDR2 FQGNSA. The CDR3 is 15 amino acids. The V end was cut by 1 base, the J end by 4 bases, with 12 bases between. CDR3 residues: CASSLGGTGADTQYF. The CDR3 coding sequence is TGTGCCAGCAGCTTAGGAGGGACGGGAGCAGATACGCAGTATTTT.

This clonotype was observed at least ten times. The chain uses TRBV5-1 and TRBJ1-1, with unresolved D. CDR1 SGHRS and CDR2 YFSETQ come from the germline V gene. The CDR3 sequence is 13 residues long. With 4 bases removed from V and 6 bases from J, the gap between germline ends came to 13 bases. DNA for the CDR3: TGCGCCAGCAGCCACGAAACGTTGGCTGAAGCTTTCTTT. It encodes CASSHETLAEAFF.